This T cell receptor (beta chain) was identified in a study of identical twins. CDR1 MNHEY and CDR2 SVGEGT come from the germline V gene. The CDR3 totals 20 residues. Trimming stripped 6 bases from V and 4 bases from J, with 33 bases between. TCRdb recomputed calls from the 5' RACE reads with MiXCR, one row per CDR3 protein. This table has about 520,000 distinct CDR3 sequences, roughly a fifth appearing once. This sample was shared with a second study, whose subject was T cells expressing NK-cell markers.

J is TRBJ2-5 and V is TRBV6-2 or TRBV6-3; perhaps TRBD1 as D (6 bases). The source is a woman younger than 35 in good health. Sample: CD4+ T cells sorted from blood. The CDR3 is CASSPVRGGFYQGTGETQYF. The DNA for the CDR3 is TGTGCCAGCAGCCCTGTACGTGGGGGCTTTTATCAGGGGACCGGAGAGACCCAGTACTTC.